This T cell receptor (beta chain) is drawn from a study of shared clonotypes between healthy human individuals. Overall study: Per-donor plates numbered three CD4 naive, three CD4 memory, two CD8 naive and one CD8 memory. Findings and limits, study-wide: Generally, estimated richness proved larger in naive subsets than it did in memory subsets.

Some clones are missing from TCRdb's copy, which holds only in-frame ones; the method was immunoSEQ multiplex PCR. The sample includes 1.6 million or so clones, 97% to 99% of them seen just once. Germline V gives CDR1 SGHRS, CDR2 YFSETQ. V shed 0 bases and J shed 7 bases, with 10 bases lying between them. The CDR3 runs to 13 residues. Remarks on this clone: Its antigen is still unknown.

The sample taken for sequencing was naive CD4+ T cells sorted from blood. As to subset: CD45RA+ positively selected. The chain carries TRBV5-1 and TRBJ1-2; D may be TRBD1 (5 bases). The sequence was collected from a man aged 25-45 years in good health. CDR3 DNA sequence: TGCGCCAGCAGCTTGGGTTCAGGGTTTGGCTACACCTTC. Its translation: CASSLGSGFGYTF.